The present TCR beta chain was sequenced within a study of CD8+ T cells in alopecia areata. For the study at large: Treatment of the treated patients consisted of oral tofacitinib, 5 to 10 mg twice daily.

Study results and caveats: Clonality was higher in lesional than normal scalp, especially in alopecia totalis/universalis.

Unmatched junction bases numbered 3, after V lost 5 bases and J lost 2 bases. The germline gives CDR1 LNHDA, CDR2 SQIVND (reference sequence). CDR3 length: 15 amino acids. Sample treatment: oral pan-JAK inhibitor, 5-10 mg twice daily. Once RNA had been extracted, it was reverse transcribed into cDNA to act as the sequencing template. The assay was immunoSEQ multiplex PCR, and TCRdb's table has in-frame clones only and misses some. Of 200,000 to 250,000 clones in the sample, around two fifths were seen once. Points on this clone: Its antigen remains unknown.

The material was CD4+ T cells sorted from blood, obtained at week 34, from a patient treated with tofacitinib. This receptor was obtained from a human donor with alopecia areata. The chain recombines TRBV19 with TRBJ1-2; TRBD1 aligns across 12 bases. CDR3 nucleotides: TGTGCCAGTAGTGCCGGGACAGGGGGCAACTATGGCTACACCTTC. Its protein is CASSAGTGGNYGYTF.